This entry lists 15 T cell receptor beta chains sequenced from one sample in a study of blood T cell repertoires in COVID-19. Here immunoSEQ multiplex PCR was the method, and the copy in TCRdb shows in-frame clones only, minus some. The sample has roughly 160,000 clones, around 90% seen once. The sample taken for sequencing was peripheral blood. The receptors here all came from a man aged 60-69 years with COVID-19, enrolled during active disease.

The rearrangement joins TRBV20-1 to TRBJ1-1; D call uncertain. The CDR3 has 10 amino acids. Trimming shortened V by 0 bases and J by 11 bases, and 7 bases separated the two germline ends. From germline, CDR1 is DFQATT and CDR2 SNEGSKA (reference sequence). CDR3 bases: TGCAGTGCTAGAGATCCTCGGGCTTTCTTT. This codes for CSARDPRAFF.

This sequence joins TRBV7-3 and TRBJ2-2, with D hard to call. The CDR3 loop spans 13 amino acids. In germline, CDR1 is SGHTA, CDR2 FQGTGA. V shed 2 bases and J shed 5 bases, with 6 bases lying between them. CDR3 region: CASSLRATGELFF. CDR3 DNA: TGTGCCAGCAGCTTACGAGCTACCGGGGAGCTGTTTTTT.

The rearrangement links TRBV3-1 (or the pseudogene TRBV3-2) to TRBJ2-6; 12 nucleotides align to TRBD1. Trimming removed 6 bases from V and 2 bases from J; junction bases left unmatched: 2. The CDR3 runs to 16 residues. Germline CDR1 reads LGHDT; CDR2 reads YNNKEL (reference sequence). CDR3 amino acids: CASRGTGGAGANVLTF. The CDR3 nucleotides read TGTGCCAGCAGAGGGACAGGGGGCGCTGGGGCCAACGTCCTGACTTTC.

The chain is built from TRBV3-1 (or the pseudogene TRBV3-2) and TRBJ1-4; 7 bases match TRBD1. The CDR3 extends over 14 amino acids. In germline, CDR1 is LGHDT, CDR2 YNNKEL (reference sequence). Trimming removed 5 bases from V and 1 base from J; junction bases left unmatched: 1. CDR3 coding DNA: TGTGCCAGCAGCGCAGGGGGAACTAATGAAAAACTGTTTTTT. This gives the protein CASSAGGTNEKLFF.

The gene calls are TRBV7-9 and TRBJ2-2, with a possible D match to TRBD2 (7 bases). This CDR3 region has 17 residues. The germline V gene encodes CDR1 SEHNR and CDR2 FQNEAQ (reference sequence). V was shortened by 5 bases and J by 5 bases, with 21 bases between the two germline ends. The CDR3 DNA follows: TGTGCCAGCAGCCTCAGCGGGGCAGGGGTTCGGACCGGGGAGCTGTTTTTT. Translating gives CASSLSGAGVRTGELFF.

This clone appeared once. CDR3 sequence (DNA): TGCGCCAGCAGCGGAACAGGGACGAGTGGAACCGGGGAGCTGTTTTTT. The encoded protein is CASSGTGTSGTGELFF. The gene calls are TRBV5-1 and TRBJ2-2, with D possibly being TRBD1 (6 bases). The CDR3 totals 16 residues. Germline assignment: CDR1 SGHRS and CDR2 YFSETQ. The ends were cut back, 4 bases at V and 5 bases at J, with 18 bases in the middle.

This rearrangement joins TRBV11-2 to TRBJ1-6; D perhaps matches TRBD1 (6 bases). CDR1 is SGHAT, CDR2 FQNNGV, per germline. The CDR3 has 15 amino acids. The ends were cut back, 5 bases at V and 10 bases at J, with 18 bases in the middle. CDR3 in amino acids: CASSRGRGVRSPLHF. The CDR3 DNA reads as TGTGCCAGCAGCAGAGGCAGGGGCGTAAGATCACCCCTCCACTTT.

This chain uses TRBV19 with TRBJ1-6; the D gene is possibly TRBD1 (5 bases). Germline V gene lookup returns CDR1 LNHDA and CDR2 SQIVND (reference sequence). This CDR3 spans 15 amino acids. The V end was cut by 5 bases, the J end by 7 bases, with 15 bases between. DNA for the CDR3: TGTGCCAGTAGTCCCTCCGGGACTGCAAATTCACCCCTCCACTTT. Protein sequence: CASSPSGTANSPLHF.

This chain joins TRBV18 and TRBJ1-2; 9 bases are shared with TRBD1. Germline V gene lookup returns CDR1 KGHSH and CDR2 LQKENI. With 0 bases clipped from V and 2 bases from J, the junction kept 7 bases outside the gene matches. The CDR3 has 17 residues. In DNA form, the CDR3 reads TGTGCCAGCTCACCACCGAACAGGGGGCTGATGAACTATGGCTACACCTTC. It codes for CASSPPNRGLMNYGYTF.

V gene TRBV5-4 combines with J gene TRBJ2-7; 10 bases fit TRBD1. The CDR3 consists of 15 residues. V lost 5 bases, J lost 5 bases, and 10 bases stayed unmatched. Germline lookup yields CDR1 SGHNT and CDR2 YYREEE (reference sequence). The CDR3 sequence is CASSFSDRGSDEQYF. In DNA, the CDR3 is TGTGCCAGCAGTTTTTCGGACAGGGGGAGTGACGAGCAGTACTTC.

The chain joins TRBV4-3 to TRBJ1-2; D is undetermined. V lost 7 bases to trimming and J lost 4 bases, with 19 bases between them. This CDR3 is 15 amino acids long. CDR1 is LGHNA, CDR2 YSLEER, per germline. The DNA for the CDR3 is TGCGCCAGCAAAGACGCGGTATACGGCGCCTATGGCTACACCTTC. Translation: CASKDAVYGAYGYTF.

The chain combines TRBV4-3 with TRBJ2-7; maybe TRBD1 (6 bases). The V gene's germline CDR1 is LGHNA and CDR2 YSLEER. The CDR3 is 16 amino acids. V gave up 2 bases and J gave up 1 base, with 15 bases separating them. The chain's CDR3 is CASSQLWTASSYEQYF. Here the CDR3 DNA reads TGCGCCAGCAGCCAATTATGGACAGCATCTTCCTACGAGCAGTACTTC.

The rearrangement uses TRBV25-1 and TRBJ2-3; 8 bases are a match to TRBD2. V lost 5 bases to trimming and J lost 1 base; unmatched junction nucleotides: 2. The CDR3 runs 14 residues. CDR1 is MGHDK, CDR2 SYGVNS, per germline. The CDR3 region is CASSPSGRTDTQYF. CDR3 in DNA: TGTGCCAGCAGTCCTAGCGGGCGCACAGATACGCAGTATTTT.

This chain connects TRBV5-1 to TRBJ1-2, with D unclear. The CDR3 totals 14 residues. Trimming removed 0 bases at V and 2 bases at J, with 8 bases between. CDR1 is SGHRS and CDR2 is YFSETQ in the germline V gene. CDR3 loop: CASSLGPTNYGYTF. For the CDR3, the DNA is TGCGCCAGCAGCTTGGGACCGACAAACTATGGCTACACCTTC.

This clone has only a few counts. The V call is TRBV5-1, the J call TRBJ2-1; 7 nucleotides match TRBD2. Trimming removed 4 bases from V and 13 bases from J; junction bases left unmatched: 14. This CDR3 comprises 14 residues. Germline V gives CDR1 SGHRS, CDR2 YFSETQ. CDR3 sequence: CASSPAGTTNIQFF. In DNA, the CDR3 is TGCGCCAGCAGCCCTGCCGGGACTACCAACATCCAGTTCTTC.